These T cell receptor beta chains were read from a single sample in a study of blood T cell repertoires in COVID-19. Clones were read by immunoSEQ multiplex PCR, and TCRdb kept only the in-frame ones, dropping some. The sample records about 390,000 clones, around 87% being singletons. The sample consisted of peripheral blood. The receptors were gathered from a woman aged 60 to 75 with COVID-19, enrolled during active disease. Both conserved end residues are part of each CDR3. The D gene is left open where the match is weak. Part of the rows lack a size; the others show once, few, many or a class for expanded clones.

J: TRBJ1-4
size: .
V: TRBV6-6
D: .
CDR3: CASSAAGMDEKLFF
DNA: TGTGCCAGCAGTGCCGCAGGGATGGATGAAAAACTGTTTTTT

J: TRBJ2-7
size: .
V: TRBV3-1/TRBV3-2
D: TRBD2
CDR3: CASSLRLAGKNEQYF
DNA: TGTGCCAGCAGCTTACGACTAGCGGGGAAGAACGAGCAGTACTTC

J: TRBJ1-6
size: .
V: TRBV11-2
D: .
CDR3: CASSIYGTRYNSPLHF
DNA: TGTGCCAGCAGTATATATGGGACAAGGTATAATTCACCCCTCCACTTT

J: TRBJ2-3
size: .
V: TRBV5-1
D: TRBD1
CDR3: CASCYRDSRTDTQYF
DNA: TGCGCCAGCTGTTACCGGGACAGCCGTACAGATACGCAGTATTTT

J: TRBJ2-7
size: .
V: TRBV5-1
D: TRBD1
CDR3: CASSTQGANGEQYF
DNA: TGCGCCAGCAGCACGCAGGGGGCGAATGGCGAGCAGTACTTC

J: TRBJ1-4
size: .
V: TRBV19
D: .
CDR3: CASGETTGKTNEKLFF
DNA: TGTGCCAGTGGAGAGACCACCGGGAAGACTAATGAAAAACTGTTTTTT

J: TRBJ1-2
size: few
V: TRBV7-2
D: TRBD1
CDR3: CASSLGTGTNYGYTF
DNA: TGTGCCAGCAGCTTAGGGACAGGGACCAACTATGGCTACACCTTC

J: TRBJ2-6
size: .
V: TRBV9
D: TRBD1
CDR3: CASSVSISRQGTGANVLTF
DNA: TGTGCCAGCAGCGTGAGCATCAGCAGACAGGGGACCGGGGCCAACGTCCTGACTTTC

J: TRBJ1-2
size: .
V: TRBV9
D: .
CDR3: CASSAGTVKANYGYTF
DNA: TGTGCCAGCAGCGCGGGGACTGTGAAAGCTAACTATGGCTACACCTTC

J: TRBJ2-1
size: .
V: TRBV10-1
D: .
CDR3: CASSESRGSNQRNEQFF
DNA: TGCGCCAGCAGTGAGTCTAGGGGGTCCAACCAAAGGAATGAGCAGTTCTTC

J: TRBJ2-1
size: .
V: TRBV28
D: TRBD2
CDR3: CASREMVSGGYNEQFF
DNA: TGTGCCAGCAGGGAAATGGTGAGCGGGGGATACAATGAGCAGTTCTTC

J: TRBJ2-7
size: .
V: TRBV2
D: TRBD1
CDR3: CASRKSPGTGSYEQYF
DNA: TGTGCCAGCAGGAAGAGTCCCGGGACAGGGTCCTACGAGCAGTACTTC

J: TRBJ1-6
size: .
V: TRBV2
D: TRBD1
CDR3: CASRGTGGGVSYNSPLHF
DNA: TGTGCCAGCAGGGGGACAGGTGGCGGAGTCTCCTATAATTCACCCCTCCACTTT

J: TRBJ1-1
size: .
V: TRBV30
D: .
CDR3: CAWSSGLKEVTFF
DNA: TGTGCCTGGAGTTCGGGACTCAAAGAGGTGACTTTCTTT

J: TRBJ2-3
size: few
V: TRBV5-1
D: .
CDR3: CASSLVVTDTQYF
DNA: TGCGCCAGCAGCTTGGTAGTCACAGATACGCAGTATTTT

J: TRBJ1-1
size: .
V: TRBV3-1/TRBV3-2
D: .
CDR3: CASSQEPAGKTEAFF
DNA: TGTGCCAGCAGCCAGGAACCGGCGGGGAAGACTGAAGCTTTCTTT

J: TRBJ1-1
size: .
V: TRBV27
D: .
CDR3: CASRRRETNTEAFF
DNA: TGTGCCAGCAGACGAAGGGAGACGAACACTGAAGCTTTCTTT

J: TRBJ1-3
size: .
V: TRBV18
D: .
CDR3: CASSRLDSSSGNTIYF
DNA: TGTGCCAGCTCTCGTCTGGACAGCAGTTCTGGAAACACCATATATTTT

J: TRBJ1-5
size: .
V: TRBV30
D: .
CDR3: CAWSVGGGMNQPQHF
DNA: TGTGCCTGGAGTGTAGGCGGCGGGATGAATCAGCCCCAGCATTTT

J: TRBJ2-5
size: .
V: TRBV2
D: TRBD2
CDR3: CASSAASGQETQYF
DNA: TGTGCCAGCAGTGCGGCTAGCGGCCAAGAGACCCAGTACTTC

J: TRBJ2-7
size: .
V: TRBV19
D: TRBD1
CDR3: CASSMPRQGVYEQYF
DNA: TGTGCCAGTAGTATGCCCCGACAGGGGGTCTACGAGCAGTACTTC

J: TRBJ1-2
size: once
V: TRBV5-1
D: TRBD1
CDR3: CASSQTGVRGYTF
DNA: TGCGCCAGCTCTCAGACAGGGGTGCGTGGCTACACCTTC

J: TRBJ1-6
size: .
V: TRBV7-2
D: TRBD1
CDR3: CASSLTGFANSPLHF
DNA: TGTGCCAGCAGCTTGACAGGGTTTGCTAATTCACCCCTCCACTTT

J: TRBJ2-1
size: .
V: TRBV7-9
D: TRBD2
CDR3: CASSIGTRNNEQFF
DNA: TGTGCCAGCAGCATCGGGACTAGGAACAATGAGCAGTTCTTC

J: TRBJ1-2
size: .
V: TRBV2
D: .
CDR3: CASSDNNYGYTF
DNA: TGTGCCAGCAGTGATAATAACTATGGCTACACCTTC

J: TRBJ2-4
size: .
V: TRBV19
D: TRBD1
CDR3: CASSIPGQGNIQYF
DNA: TGTGCCAGTAGTATCCCGGGACAGGGGAACATTCAGTACTTC

J: TRBJ1-1
size: .
V: TRBV28
D: .
CDR3: CASSPLRALNTEAFF
DNA: TGTGCCAGCAGTCCCCTGAGGGCCTTGAACACTGAAGCTTTCTTT

J: TRBJ1-2
size: .
V: TRBV27
D: TRBD1
CDR3: CASSLQGHYGYTF
DNA: TGTGCCAGCAGCCTACAGGGGCACTATGGCTACACCTTC

J: TRBJ2-1
size: .
V: TRBV5-1
D: TRBD2
CDR3: CASSLVAGREYEQFF
DNA: TGCGCCAGCAGCTTGGTAGCGGGGCGGGAATATGAGCAGTTCTTC

J: TRBJ2-7
size: .
V: TRBV29-1
D: TRBD1
CDR3: CSVDLTGTISEQYF
DNA: TGCAGCGTAGACCTGACAGGGACAATTTCCGAGCAGTACTTC

J: TRBJ1-2
size: .
V: TRBV15
D: .
CDR3: CATSRAWTQSAGYTF
DNA: TGTGCCACCAGCAGAGCCTGGACACAAAGTGCTGGCTACACCTTC

J: TRBJ1-1
size: .
V: TRBV6-5
D: .
CDR3: CASSYSRVGGRTEAFF
DNA: TGTGCCAGCAGTTACTCGAGGGTGGGTGGAAGGACTGAAGCTTTCTTT

J: TRBJ1-4
size: .
V: TRBV15
D: .
CDR3: CATSRDRGTERLFF
DNA: TGTGCCACCAGCAGAGACAGGGGTACGGAAAGACTGTTTTTT

J: TRBJ1-2
size: .
V: TRBV3-1/TRBV3-2
D: .
CDR3: CASSQVPGGYTF
DNA: TGTGCCAGCAGCCAAGTTCCAGGGGGCTACACCTTC

J: TRBJ2-1
size: .
V: TRBV5-1
D: .
CDR3: CASSLGGTSSYNEQFF
DNA: TGCGCCAGCAGCTTGGGCGGAACCTCCTCCTACAATGAGCAGTTCTTC

J: TRBJ1-5
size: .
V: TRBV7-8
D: .
CDR3: CASSRRWEGSNQPQHF
DNA: TGTGCCAGCAGCCGGCGATGGGAGGGAAGCAATCAGCCCCAGCATTTT

J: TRBJ2-7
size: .
V: TRBV7-8
D: .
CDR3: CASSSLAWVAVSYEQYF
DNA: TGTGCCAGCAGCTCCCTAGCTTGGGTAGCGGTCTCCTACGAGCAGTACTTC

J: TRBJ2-7
size: .
V: TRBV5-1
D: TRBD1
CDR3: CASSIGQGIPHEQYF
DNA: TGCGCCAGCAGCATTGGACAGGGGATCCCCCACGAGCAGTACTTC

J: TRBJ2-7
size: .
V: TRBV19
D: TRBD2
CDR3: CASSPGLAGGYEQYF
DNA: TGTGCCAGTAGTCCCGGACTAGCGGGGGGATACGAGCAGTACTTC

J: TRBJ2-6
size: .
V: TRBV5-4
D: TRBD1
CDR3: CASSTRTGGSGANVLTF
DNA: TGTGCCAGCAGCACCAGGACAGGGGGCTCTGGGGCCAACGTCCTGACTTTC

J: TRBJ2-3
size: .
V: TRBV6-5
D: .
CDR3: CASMIPGADTQYF
DNA: TGTGCCAGCATGATCCCGGGAGCAGATACGCAGTATTTT

J: TRBJ2-1
size: .
V: TRBV6-5
D: TRBD2
CDR3: CATRLAGAYNEQFF
DNA: TGTGCCACCAGGCTAGCGGGGGCCTACAATGAGCAGTTCTTC

J: TRBJ2-7
size: .
V: TRBV6-6
D: TRBD1
CDR3: CASSYYDREEQYF
DNA: TGTGCCAGCAGTTATTACGACAGGGAAGAGCAGTACTTC

J: TRBJ1-6
size: .
V: TRBV5-1
D: TRBD1
CDR3: CASSPDRERSPLHF
DNA: TGCGCCAGCAGCCCGGACAGGGAACGCTCACCCCTCCACTTT

J: TRBJ2-2
size: .
V: TRBV11-2
D: .
CDR3: CASSTTGGNTGELFF
DNA: TGTGCCAGCAGCACCACCGGGGGGAACACCGGGGAGCTGTTTTTT

J: TRBJ2-7
size: .
V: TRBV4-1
D: .
CDR3: CASSQPGNDEQYF
DNA: TGCGCCAGCAGCCAACCAGGGAACGACGAGCAGTACTTC

J: TRBJ2-1
size: once
V: TRBV18
D: TRBD1
CDR3: CASSPQPGQGYLEQFF
DNA: TGTGCCAGCTCGCCACAACCGGGACAGGGGTATCTTGAGCAGTTCTTC

J: TRBJ1-5
size: once
V: TRBV7-6
D: TRBD1
CDR3: CASSPGTGESQPQHF
DNA: TGTGCCAGCAGCCCCGGGACAGGGGAAAGTCAGCCCCAGCATTTT

J: TRBJ1-6
size: .
V: TRBV5-6
D: .
CDR3: CASSLGQAGMTLHF
DNA: TGTGCCAGCAGCTTGGGACAGGCCGGGATGACCCTCCACTTT

J: TRBJ1-3
size: .
V: TRBV6-5
D: TRBD1
CDR3: CASRGQGINTIYF
DNA: TGTGCCAGCCGGGGACAGGGGATAAACACCATATATTTT

J: TRBJ2-2
size: .
V: TRBV6-5
D: TRBD1
CDR3: CARDRGPDTGELFF
DNA: TGTGCCAGAGACAGGGGTCCTGACACCGGGGAGCTGTTTTTT

J: TRBJ1-5
size: .
V: TRBV15
D: TRBD1
CDR3: CATSRDPGGGSRPPYQPQHF
DNA: TGTGCCACCAGCAGAGATCCCGGAGGGGGCTCCAGACCTCCTTATCAGCCCCAGCATTTT

J: TRBJ1-1
size: .
V: TRBV12-3/TRBV12-4
D: TRBD1
CDR3: CASRLRQGRSFF
DNA: TGTGCCAGCAGACTCAGACAGGGGCGATCTTTCTTT

J: TRBJ2-7
size: .
V: TRBV6-6
D: TRBD1
CDR3: CASSLQGTGEQYF
DNA: TGTGCCAGCAGCCTACAGGGGACGGGGGAGCAGTACTTC

J: TRBJ1-1
size: .
V: TRBV3-1/TRBV3-2
D: TRBD1
CDR3: CASSQDGTGAWSTEAFF
DNA: TGTGCCAGCAGCCAAGATGGGACAGGGGCCTGGAGCACTGAAGCTTTCTTT

J: TRBJ1-1
size: few
V: TRBV2
D: .
CDR3: CASSVDGRGEAFF
DNA: TGTGCCAGCAGTGTGGACGGGCGGGGTGAAGCTTTCTTT